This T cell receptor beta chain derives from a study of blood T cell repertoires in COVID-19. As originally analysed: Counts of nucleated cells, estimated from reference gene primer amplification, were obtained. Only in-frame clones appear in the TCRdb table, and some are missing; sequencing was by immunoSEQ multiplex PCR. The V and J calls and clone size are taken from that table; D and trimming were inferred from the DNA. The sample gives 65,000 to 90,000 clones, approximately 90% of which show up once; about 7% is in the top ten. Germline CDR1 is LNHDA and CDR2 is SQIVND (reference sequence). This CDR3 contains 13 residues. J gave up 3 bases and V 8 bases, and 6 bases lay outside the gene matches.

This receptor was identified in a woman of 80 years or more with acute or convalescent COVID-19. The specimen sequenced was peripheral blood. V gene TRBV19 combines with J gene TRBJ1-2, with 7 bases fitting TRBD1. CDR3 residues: CASLEGQYYGYTF. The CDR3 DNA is TGTGCCAGTTTAGAGGGACAGTACTATGGCTACACCTTC.